The clone carrying this T cell receptor beta chain was observed at least ten times. Its cognate antigen is unknown. The data originate from a study of T cell repertoires in cytomegalovirus infection. Across the whole study: Well-studied HLA-B-restricted CMV epitopes were used in the study alongside recently identified HLA-C-restricted ones. Indicated by public TCR beta signatures were CMV infection and matching HLA type. Points from the study as a whole: CMV-specific HLA-C-restricted TCR beta clonotypes dominated the ex vivo response.

V dropped 5 bases and J dropped 9; count of bases not matched to a gene: 11. The CDR3 is 15 amino acids. CDR1 and CDR2 from the germline V gene are SGHTA and FQGNSA. MiXCR, run by TCRdb on the reads, gives a single entry per CDR3 protein. The table has some 500,000 distinct CDR3 sequences, roughly a third seen once. The sequence came from a human donor in good health (CMV status not recorded). Some clones in this sample may be carry-over from other donors' samples. Specimen: cultured PBMCs, collected from culture after CMV antigen stimulation. This chain uses TRBV7-2 with TRBJ2-1, with 9 positions matching TRBD2. CDR3 amino acids: CASSTPAGGPAEQFF. The CDR3 coding sequence is TGTGCCAGCAGCACCCCCGCGGGAGGGCCAGCTGAGCAGTTCTTC.